The 20 T cell receptor beta chains presented below share a single source sample, sequenced in a study of cytomegalovirus exposure and HLA in healthy donors. The study ran its PCR with 60 Vbeta and 13 Jbeta primers. Only in-frame clones appear in the TCRdb table, and some are missing; sequencing was by immunoSEQ multiplex PCR. In the table there are 70,000 to 90,000 clones, more than 55% of which are singletons. Material for sequencing was PBMCs. These receptors came from a man between 60 and 75 years old in good health and CMV-seropositive.

This clone was observed a few times. CDR3 residues: CASSYGAMEQYF. The CDR3 region has the DNA TGTGCCAGCAGTTACGGAGCTATGGAGCAGTACTTC. This chain connects TRBV6-6 to TRBJ2-7, with D unresolved. Per the germline V gene, CDR1 is MNHNY and CDR2 is SVGAGI (reference sequence). The CDR3 extends over 12 amino acids. V gave up 2 bases and J gave up 7 bases, with 9 bases separating them.

The chain recombines TRBV11-2 with TRBJ2-5; no clear D gene. The CDR3 length is 11 residues. Germline assignment: CDR1 SGHAT and CDR2 FQNNGV. V was clipped by 8 bases and J by 5 bases, with 9 bases between them. CDR3 DNA sequence: TGTGCCAGCGGGCCTTATGAGACCCAGTACTTC. As protein: CASGPYETQYF.

This clone was recorded a few times. This chain uses TRBV4-1 with TRBJ2-7; tentative D call: TRBD2 (5 bases). The ends were cut back, 0 bases at V and 0 bases at J, with 12 bases in the middle. The germline gives CDR1 MGHRA, CDR2 YSYEKL. The CDR3 length is 16 residues. The CDR3 DNA reads as TGCGCCAGCAGCCAAGAGGCCGGGATCCTCTCCTACGAGCAGTACTTC. Its translation: CASSQEAGILSYEQYF.

The V call is TRBV30, the J call TRBJ2-1; 11 bases align to TRBD2. CDR1 is GTSNPN, CDR2 SVGIG, per germline (reference sequence). The V and J ends lost 4 bases and 7 bases, in that order; junction bases with no gene match: 15. This CDR3 spans 17 amino acids. The DNA for the CDR3 is TGTGCCTGGATCAGTAATATAGCGGGAGGGCCCAGGAATGAGCAGTTCTTC. It specifies CAWISNIAGGPRNEQFF. Filled out from reference TRBV30 and TRBJ2-1, the complete variable domain reads SQTIHQWPATLVQPVGSPLSLECTVEGTSNPNLYWYRQAAGRGLQLLFYSVGIGQISSEVPQNLSASRPQDRQFILSSKKLLLSDSGFYLCAWISNIAGGPRNEQFFGPGTRLTVL.

The V gene is TRBV5-1, the J gene TRBJ2-5; 14 nucleotides line up with TRBD2. This CDR3 region has 16 residues. V was pared by 4 bases and J by 5 bases, with 7 bases of the junction left unmatched. Germline loops: CDR1 SGHRS, CDR2 YFSETQ. The CDR3 DNA follows: TGCGCCAGCAGCACAGGGACTAGCGGGAGTTGGGAGACCCAGTACTTC. Its protein is CASSTGTSGSWETQYF.

This chain joins TRBV5-6 and TRBJ1-1; 8 nucleotides match TRBD1. The CDR3 is 15 residues long. The germline gives CDR1 SGHDT, CDR2 YYEEEE. Unmatched junction bases numbered 5, after V lost 0 bases and J lost 4 bases. The CDR3 DNA sequence: TGTGCCAGCAGCTTGGTAGGACAGGGTCTCACTGAAGCTTTCTTT. It specifies CASSLVGQGLTEAFF.

The chain links TRBV10-3 to TRBJ1-2; no firm D call. Germline V lookup: CDR1 ENHRY, CDR2 SYGVKD. The CDR3 is 13 amino acids. V lost 4 bases, J lost 4 bases, and 10 bases lay in between. This CDR3 reads CAISGGVPYGYTF. The CDR3, as DNA: TGTGCCATCAGTGGAGGTGTTCCCTATGGCTACACCTTC.

The chain couples TRBV7-9 to TRBJ1-1, with D tentatively TRBD1 (5 bases). This CDR3 spans 13 amino acids. V lost 4 bases to trimming and J lost 4 bases, with 10 bases between them. CDR1 SEHNR and CDR2 FQNEAQ come from the germline V gene (reference sequence). The CDR3 DNA reads TGTGCCAGCAGCTCCCAGGGAGGCACTGAAGCTTTCTTT. It specifies CASSSQGGTEAFF.

The chain has TRBV11-3 and TRBJ2-1; 9 bases are a match to TRBD1. The CDR3 contains 14 residues. The germline gives CDR1 SGHNT, CDR2 YENEEA. V gave up 5 bases and J gave up 7 bases; unmatched junction bases: 6. CDR3 sequence reads: CASSQGDRANEQFF. The CDR3 bases are TGTGCCAGCAGCCAGGGGGACAGGGCTAATGAGCAGTTCTTC. The full variable domain, in which reference TRBV11-3 and TRBJ2-1 provide the parts outside the CDR3, is EAGVVQSPRYKIIEKKQPVAFWCNPISGHNTLYWYLQNLGQGPELLIRYENEEAVDDSQLPKDRFSAERLKGVDSTLKIQPAELGDSAVYLCASSQGDRANEQFFGPGTRLTVL.

This chain joins TRBV2 and TRBJ2-5; TRBD2 might be the D (6 bases). CDR1 and CDR2 (germline): SNHLY, FYNNEI. Trimming stripped 4 bases from V and 4 bases from J, with 16 bases between. CDR3 length: 15 amino acids. The CDR3 region is CASSAFDGGRETQYF. CDR3 DNA: TGTGCCAGCAGTGCTTTCGACGGGGGACGAGAGACCCAGTACTTC.

This rearrangement joins TRBV7-3 to TRBJ1-4; D ambiguous. The CDR3 has 18 amino acids. V lost 4 bases and J lost 2, with 20 bases in between. Germline V CDR1 and CDR2: SGHTA, FQGTGA. The CDR3 is CASSSSSHRTRTNEKLFF. CDR3 sequence (DNA): TGTGCCAGCAGCTCCTCCAGTCACCGGACTCGCACTAATGAAAAACTGTTTTTT.

This clone was counted between two and nine times. The chain carries TRBV7-9 and TRBJ1-1, with 7 bases identical to TRBD1. The CDR3 totals 13 residues. The germline gives CDR1 SEHNR, CDR2 FQNEAQ (reference sequence). V lost 3 bases and J lost 10; bases outside the gene matches: 8. Here the CDR3 DNA reads TGTGCCAGCAGCTTTAACAGGGGCCGAGGAGCTTTCTTT. Translated: CASSFNRGRGAFF.

The V gene is TRBV11-3, the J gene TRBJ2-7; D may be TRBD2 (6 bases). V shed 5 bases and J shed 7 bases, with 12 bases lying between them. The germline V gene has CDR1 SGHNT and CDR2 YENEEA. The CDR3 covers 12 residues. The CDR3 loop is CASSLGGVEQYF. CDR3 in DNA: TGTGCCAGCAGCCTCGGCGGGGTTGAGCAGTACTTC.

The CDR3 region is CASSPGLAGATDTQYF. The CDR3 DNA reads as TGCGCCAGCAGCCCGGGACTAGCGGGGGCCACAGATACGCAGTATTTT. The chain joins TRBV5-1 to TRBJ2-3; the match to TRBD2 covers 14 bases. The germline V gene has CDR1 SGHRS and CDR2 YFSETQ. Germline trimming cut 4 bases from V and 2 bases from J; bases unmatched to any gene: 3. The CDR3 sequence is 16 residues long.

The CDR3 nucleotides are TGTGCCAGCAGTTACGCAGGGGTTACCGGGGAGCTGTTTTTT. Translating it yields CASSYAGVTGELFF. The J gene is TRBJ2-2, the V gene TRBV6-5; the D gene is possibly TRBD1 (6 bases). Trimming removed 2 bases at V and 5 bases at J, with 9 bases between. Per the germline V gene, CDR1 is MNHEY and CDR2 is SVGAGI. The CDR3 runs 14 residues.

The CDR3 coding sequence is TGTGCCAGCACCACAGGGGGGGGGCGAGCGGGAGATACGCAGTATTTT. Its protein product is CASTTGGGRAGDTQYF. The chain is built from TRBV6-6 and TRBJ2-3; D might be TRBD1 (8 bases). Germline-derived CDR1 and CDR2 are MNHNY and SVGAGI (reference sequence). V was pared by 7 bases and J by 5 bases, with 22 bases between. The length of the CDR3 is 16 residues.

V and J are TRBV13 and TRBJ2-5, with 7 bases aligning to TRBD1. Near its end, the DNA agrees better with TRBJ2-7, so the J call may be wrong. Germline V CDR1 and CDR2: PRHDT, FYEKMQ (reference sequence). CDR3 length: 13 residues. DNA of the CDR3: TGTGCCAGCAGCTTGCAGGGGGCCTACGAGCAGTACTTC. This codes for CASSLQGAYEQYF.

The chain couples TRBV30 to TRBJ1-5; D is undetermined. Trimming left V 0 bases short and J 0 bases short, with 6 bases between. The V gene's germline CDR1 is GTSNPN and CDR2 SVGIG (reference sequence). The CDR3 length is 14 residues. The CDR3 loop reads CAWSVSVSNQPQHF. CDR3 in DNA: TGTGCCTGGAGTGTTTCGGTTAGCAATCAGCCCCAGCATTTT.

J is TRBJ1-1 and V is TRBV2; D ambiguous. Looked up from germline, CDR1 is SNHLY and CDR2 is FYNNEI. The CDR3 covers 15 residues. V was cut by 4 bases and J by 7 bases, with 19 bases left in between. The CDR3 region has the DNA TGTGCCAGCAGTGGCGTAGATGAGGCCTTAAATGAAGCTTTCTTT. Its protein is CASSGVDEALNEAFF.

This chain uses TRBV18 with TRBJ2-5; D gene unclear. Trimming left V 2 bases short and J 4 bases short, with 8 bases between. CDR3 length equals 13 residues. Germline CDR1 and CDR2: KGHSH and LQKENI. CDR3 nucleotide sequence: TGTGCCAGCTCACCAGGAAGAGGAGAGACCCAGTACTTC. It yields the protein CASSPGRGETQYF.